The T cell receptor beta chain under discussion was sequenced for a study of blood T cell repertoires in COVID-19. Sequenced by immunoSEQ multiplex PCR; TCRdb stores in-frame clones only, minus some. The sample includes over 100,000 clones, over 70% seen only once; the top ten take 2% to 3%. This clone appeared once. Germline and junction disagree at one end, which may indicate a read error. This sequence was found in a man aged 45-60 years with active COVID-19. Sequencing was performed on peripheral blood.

CDR3 sequence (DNA): TGCGCCAGCAGTGAGTCGGGGGGGGCCGGGGTCTTC. Its translation: CASSESGGAGVF. This chain connects TRBV10-2 to TRBJ2-1, with a tentative D call TRBD2 (7 bases). This CDR3 spans 12 amino acids. Germline V gene lookup returns CDR1 WSHSY and CDR2 SAAADI.